Listed below are T cell receptor beta chains from one sample, sequenced in a study of cytomegalovirus exposure and HLA in healthy donors. TCRdb's copy holds only in-frame clones and misses some; the assay was immunoSEQ multiplex PCR. The table shows over 95,000 clones, with around 70% occurring only once. Sequencing input: PBMCs. The receptors were sampled from a woman aged 40 to 50 in good health and CMV-seropositive. CDR3s include the opening cysteine and the closing phenylalanine or tryptophan. A D gene is named only where the DNA matches it firmly. Only some rows state a clone size, as once, few, many or a class for expanded clones.

size	D	V	J	CDR3	DNA
once	TRBD2	TRBV7-3	TRBJ2-1	CASSLTPGLAGGPVYSYNEQFF	TGTGCCAGCAGCTTAACCCCGGGACTAGCGGGAGGGCCCGTGTACTCCTACAATGAGCAGTTCTTC
few	.	TRBV5-1	TRBJ2-1	CASSLSRQSSYNEQFF	TGCGCCAGCAGCTTGTCCCGACAGAGCTCCTACAATGAGCAGTTCTTC
.	.	TRBV7-9	TRBJ1-1	CASSTRDGGKAFF	TGTGCCAGCAGCACCCGGGACGGAGGGAAAGCTTTCTTT
.	.	TRBV30	TRBJ1-2	CAWSQKGPTNYGYTF	TGTGCCTGGAGTCAAAAGGGGCCTACTAACTATGGCTACACCTTC
.	.	TRBV15	TRBJ2-2	CATSSRGGESAGELFF	TGTGCCACCAGCAGTAGAGGGGGGGAGAGCGCCGGGGAGCTGTTTTTT
.	TRBD1	TRBV14	TRBJ1-2	CASSRDRGRGYTF	TGTGCCAGCAGCCGCGACAGGGGCCGTGGCTACACCTTC
.	TRBD1	TRBV5-1	TRBJ2-6	CASSLSGTANSGANVLTF	TGCGCCAGCAGCTTATCCGGGACAGCGAACTCTGGGGCCAACGTCCTGACTTTC
.	.	TRBV7-9	TRBJ2-5	CASSYDKSETQYF	TGTGCCAGCAGCTACGACAAGTCGGAGACCCAGTACTTC
few	.	TRBV27	TRBJ2-7	CASSSRGGYYEQYF	TGTGCCAGCAGTTCTAGGGGGGGGTACTACGAGCAGTACTTC
.	TRBD1	TRBV5-1	TRBJ1-4	CASSFGDRKNEKLFF	TGCGCCAGCAGCTTCGGGGACAGGAAAAATGAAAAACTGTTTTTT
.	.	TRBV7-3	TRBJ2-7	CASSLRPGSYEQYF	TGTGCCAGCAGCTTAAGACCGGGTTCCTACGAGCAGTACTTC
.	TRBD1	TRBV7-9	TRBJ2-5	CASSLTDRGQRGETQYF	TGTGCCAGCAGCTTAACGGACAGGGGGCAAAGGGGGGAGACCCAGTACTTC
.	TRBD1	TRBV19	TRBJ1-4	CASSPQGARGPTNEKLFF	TGTGCCAGTAGTCCACAGGGGGCGCGGGGCCCAACTAATGAAAAACTGTTTTTT
.	TRBD1	TRBV4-1	TRBJ1-2	CASSQDSTGQDYGYTF	TGCGCCAGCAGCCAAGATAGTACCGGACAGGATTATGGCTACACCTTC
few	.	TRBV6-1	TRBJ2-1	CASSPIFAGDEQFF	TGTGCCAGCAGTCCAATTTTTGCCGGAGATGAGCAGTTCTTC
.	.	TRBV4-2	TRBJ2-7	CASSQDLQVPYEQYF	TGTGCCAGCAGCCAAGATTTACAGGTCCCCTACGAGCAGTACTTC
.	TRBD1	TRBV6-5	TRBJ1-1	CASSYPGGAGTEAFF	TGTGCCAGCAGTTACCCAGGGGGCGCGGGCACTGAAGCTTTCTTT
.	TRBD2	TRBV27	TRBJ2-2	CASSFLAGGPTGELFF	TGTGCCAGCAGTTTTTTAGCGGGAGGGCCTACCGGGGAGCTGTTTTTT
.	.	TRBV6-6	TRBJ2-4	CASSYPGAENIQYF	TGTGCCAGCAGTTACCCAGGGGCCGAAAACATTCAGTACTTC
.	.	TRBV30	TRBJ1-5	CAWSGGGQSQPQHF	TGTGCCTGGAGTGGCGGGGGGCAAAGTCAGCCCCAGCATTTT
.	.	TRBV7-9	TRBJ1-1	CASSSLMNTEAFF	TGTGCCAGCAGCTCACTTATGAACACTGAAGCTTTCTTT
few	.	TRBV18	TRBJ1-2	CASSPSGVGYTF	TGTGCCAGCTCACCATCGGGGGTGGGCTACACCTTC
.	TRBD1	TRBV7-2	TRBJ2-4	CASSPGQLKNIQYF	TGTGCCAGCAGCCCGGGACAGCTCAAAAACATTCAGTACTTC
.	TRBD1	TRBV11-2	TRBJ1-1	CASSLDLRGPEAFF	TGTGCCAGCAGCTTAGACCTCAGGGGGCCTGAAGCTTTCTTT
.	.	TRBV7-6	TRBJ2-3	CASSPLASRTDMQYF	TGTGCCAGCAGCCCGCTAGCGAGCCGCACAGATATGCAGTATTTT
.	.	TRBV7-8	TRBJ2-1	CASSLAFVSYNEQFF	TGTGCCAGCAGCTTAGCTTTCGTCTCCTACAATGAGCAGTTCTTC
.	.	TRBV2	TRBJ1-6	CASTSQGNSPLHF	TGTGCCAGCACCAGCCAGGGGAATTCACCCCTCCACTTT
.	.	TRBV18	TRBJ1-1	CASSPNRDTEAFF	TGTGCCAGCTCACCTAACAGGGACACTGAAGCTTTCTTT
.	TRBD1	TRBV19	TRBJ1-5	CASSMGQGSNQPQHF	TGTGCCAGTAGTATGGGACAGGGAAGCAATCAGCCCCAGCATTTT
.	TRBD2	TRBV5-6	TRBJ2-3	CASSHGTMGTDTQYF	TGTGCCAGCAGCCACGGGACTATGGGCACAGATACGCAGTATTTT
.	.	TRBV2	TRBJ1-1	CASSVAGRNTEAFF	TGTGCCAGCAGTGTGGCGGGGCGGAACACTGAAGCTTTCTTT
.	TRBD2	TRBV2	TRBJ2-3	CASRPRLAGGADTQYF	TGTGCCAGCAGACCCCGACTAGCTGGGGGGGCAGATACGCAGTATTTT
.	.	TRBV19	TRBJ1-3	CASSMANRGSGNTIYF	TGTGCCAGTAGTATGGCCAATAGGGGCTCTGGAAACACCATATATTTT
.	TRBD2	TRBV7-3	TRBJ2-1	CASSFGLAGNNEQFF	TGTGCCAGCAGCTTCGGACTAGCGGGGAACAATGAGCAGTTCTTC
few	.	TRBV6-5	TRBJ2-1	CASSYRGPSYNEQFF	TGTGCCAGCAGTTACAGGGGTCCATCCTACAATGAGCAGTTCTTC
.	.	TRBV7-9	TRBJ1-3	CSSSLLAPSSGNTIYF	TGTTCCAGCAGCCTTTTAGCCCCGAGCTCTGGAAACACCATATATTTT
.	TRBD2	TRBV29-1	TRBJ2-1	CSVGLAGGQEQFF	TGCAGCGTTGGGCTAGCGGGAGGCCAGGAGCAGTTCTTC
.	TRBD1	TRBV4-2	TRBJ2-3	CASSQEPRGQGAADTQYF	TGTGCCAGCAGCCAAGAACCGCGCGGACAGGGGGCGGCAGATACGCAGTATTTT
.	TRBD1	TRBV9	TRBJ1-2	CASSVEGTGVFCYTF	TGTGCCAGCAGCGTAGAAGGGACAGGGGTATTTTGCTACACCTTC
.	.	TRBV11-3	TRBJ2-7	CASSSRLRAYEQYF	TGTGCCAGCAGCTCCCGCTTGAGGGCCTACGAGCAGTACTTC
.	.	TRBV7-6	TRBJ2-7	CASSRNTGSSYEQYF	TGTGCCAGCAGCCGGAACACGGGGTCCTCCTACGAGCAGTACTTC
.	.	TRBV29-1	TRBJ1-1	CSVGAGRDTEAFF	TGCAGCGTTGGGGCGGGGAGGGACACTGAAGCTTTCTTT
few	TRBD1	TRBV11-3	TRBJ1-1	CASGTGDFPMNTEAFF	TGTGCCAGCGGGACAGGGGATTTTCCCATGAACACTGAAGCTTTCTTT
.	.	TRBV5-5	TRBJ2-2	CASSPPVNTGELFF	TGTGCCAGCAGCCCACCAGTGAACACCGGGGAGCTGTTTTTT
few	.	TRBV11-3	TRBJ2-5	CASSFRQDQETQYF	TGTGCCAGCAGCTTCCGACAGGACCAAGAGACCCAGTACTTC
.	TRBD2	TRBV5-4	TRBJ2-7	CATAGTRGYDYEQYF	TGTGCCACCGCAGGGACTAGAGGTTATGACTACGAGCAGTACTTC
.	.	TRBV7-2	TRBJ1-5	CASSLFGGQPQHF	TGTGCCAGCAGCTTATTCGGGGGTCAGCCCCAGCATTTT
.	TRBD1	TRBV10-3	TRBJ1-4	CAISEGGQGGEKLFF	TGTGCCATCAGTGAGGGAGGACAGGGCGGTGAAAAACTGTTTTTT
few	.	TRBV4-1	TRBJ1-2	CASSQVPGQYGYTF	TGCGCCAGCAGCCAAGTACCAGGACAGTATGGCTACACCTTC
.	.	TRBV5-1	TRBJ2-3	CASSATGWGDTQYF	TGCGCCAGCAGCGCAACAGGTTGGGGAGATACGCAGTATTTT
.	.	TRBV29-1	TRBJ1-2	CSVVQDNYGYTF	TGCAGCGTTGTCCAGGATAACTATGGCTACACCTTC
.	TRBD1	TRBV12-5	TRBJ1-5	CASGLYSKDGTGGNQPQHF	TGTGCTAGTGGTTTGTACTCGAAGGACGGCACAGGGGGCAATCAGCCCCAGCATTTT
.	.	TRBV6-1	TRBJ1-2	CASIKDSLNYGYTF	TGTGCCAGCATTAAAGACAGCCTTAACTATGGCTACACCTTC
.	TRBD1	TRBV7-9	TRBJ2-5	CASSLATGVETQYF	TGTGCCAGCAGCTTAGCGACAGGGGTAGAGACCCAGTACTTC
.	.	TRBV5-1	TRBJ2-7	CASSSQPGGSSIYEQYF	TGCGCCAGCAGCTCGCAACCGGGCGGGTCTTCTATCTACGAGCAGTACTTC
once	.	TRBV5-4	TRBJ1-2	CASSLDSQYGYTF	TGTGCCAGCAGCTTGGACAGTCAGTATGGCTACACCTTC
.	.	TRBV5-4	TRBJ1-3	CASSLVITGSSGNTIYF	TGTGCCAGCAGCTTGGTAATTACAGGGAGCTCTGGAAACACCATATATTTT